These 7 T cell receptor beta chains share one sample of origin, sequenced in a study of blood T cell repertoires in COVID-19. Generated by immunoSEQ multiplex PCR, the TCRdb table keeps only in-frame clones and is missing some. The sample has 200,000 to 250,000 clones; about 80% are singletons. The sample comprised peripheral blood. The receptor set was obtained from a woman of 80 years or more with acute or convalescent COVID-19.

A remark on this clone: At one end, the junction sequence differs from germline, possibly due to a read error. V is TRBV6-1 and J is TRBJ1-2, with 7 positions matching TRBD1. Looked up from germline, CDR1 is MNHNS and CDR2 is SASEGT. This CDR3 is 14 amino acids long. This CDR3 reads CASSEAVATGKLRF. DNA for the CDR3: TGTGCCAGCAGTGAAGCTGTTGCGACAGGGAAGTTGCGGTTC.

This clone was observed once. The CDR3 here is CASSLLAGGTWNEQFF. As DNA, the CDR3 is TGCGCCAGCAGCTTGCTAGCGGGGGGGACTTGGAATGAGCAGTTCTTC. The chain has TRBV5-1 and TRBJ2-1; TRBD2 matches 12 bases. CDR1 is SGHRS, CDR2 YFSETQ, per germline. This CDR3 is 16 amino acids long. The J segment lost 7 bases and the V segment lost 1 base, leaving 6 bases of the junction unmatched.

The chain employs TRBV24-1 and TRBJ2-7; D not resolved. This CDR3 comprises 10 residues. With 5 bases removed from V and 4 bases from J, the gap between germline ends came to 2 bases. CDR1 and CDR2 from the germline V gene are KGHDR and SFDVKD. The CDR3 is CATSAYEQYF. CDR3 DNA: TGTGCCACCAGTGCTTACGAGCAGTACTTC.

The chain uses TRBV25-1 and TRBJ2-3, with D possibly being TRBD1 (6 bases). The V gene lost 2 bases and the J gene lost 4 bases, with 16 bases spanning the gap. Germline CDR1 MGHDK, CDR2 SYGVNS. The CDR3 runs 16 residues. The CDR3 region is CASSEVGRGLADTQYF. CDR3 nucleotide sequence: TGTGCCAGCAGTGAAGTTGGCAGGGGTCTTGCAGATACGCAGTATTTT. The entire variable domain, with the rest obtained from reference TRBV25-1 and TRBJ2-3, is as follows: EADIYQTPRYLVIGTGKKITLECSQTMGHDKMYWYQQDPGMELHLIHYSYGVNSTEKGDLSSESTVSRIRTEHFPLTLESARPSHTSQYLCASSEVGRGLADTQYFGPGTRLTVL.

This sequence joins TRBV7-9 and TRBJ1-2; the D is unclear. Germline-derived CDR1 and CDR2 are SEHNR and FQNEAQ (reference sequence). V was cut by 1 base and J by 6 bases, with 3 bases left in between. There are 11 residues in the CDR3. CDR3 region: CASSLDNGYTF. The CDR3 bases are TGTGCCAGCAGCTTAGACAATGGCTACACCTTC.

V is TRBV5-1 and J is TRBJ1-3, with D perhaps matching TRBD1 (6 bases). The CDR3 sequence is 12 residues long. Germline V CDR1 and CDR2: SGHRS, YFSETQ. V was pared by 0 bases and J by 8 bases, with 6 bases between. The CDR3 region has the DNA TGCGCCAGCAGCTTGGAGGGGGACACCATATATTTT. It translates to CASSLEGDTIYF.

The V gene is TRBV15, the J gene TRBJ2-7; 9 bases are a match to TRBD1. Germline CDR1 LNHNV, CDR2 YYDKDF (reference sequence). This CDR3 spans 12 amino acids. After removal of 6 bases from V and 8 bases from J, the junction contained 5 bases not matched to a gene. The CDR3 nucleotides read TGTGCCACCAGTCTGGACAGGGGCCAGCAGTACTTC. Amino acid sequence: CATSLDRGQQYF. The variable domain in full, completed from reference TRBV15 and TRBJ2-7, reads DAMVIQNPRYQVTQFGKPVTLSCSQTLNHNVMYWYQQKSSQAPKLLFHYYDKDFNNEADTPDNFQSRRPNTSFCFLDIRSPGLGDTAMYLCATSLDRGQQYFGPGTRLTVT.